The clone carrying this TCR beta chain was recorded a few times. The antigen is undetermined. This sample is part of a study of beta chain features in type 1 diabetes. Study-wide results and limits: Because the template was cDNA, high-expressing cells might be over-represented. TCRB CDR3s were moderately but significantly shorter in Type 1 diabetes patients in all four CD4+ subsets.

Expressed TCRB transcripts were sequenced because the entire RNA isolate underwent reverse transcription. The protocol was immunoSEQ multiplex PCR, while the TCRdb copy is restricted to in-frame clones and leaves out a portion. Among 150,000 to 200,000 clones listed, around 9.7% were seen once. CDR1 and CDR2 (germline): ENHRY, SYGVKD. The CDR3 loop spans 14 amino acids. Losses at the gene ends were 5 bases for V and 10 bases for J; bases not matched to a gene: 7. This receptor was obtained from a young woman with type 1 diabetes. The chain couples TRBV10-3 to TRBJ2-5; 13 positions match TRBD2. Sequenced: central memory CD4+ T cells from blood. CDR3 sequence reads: CAISLGLAGDGQYF. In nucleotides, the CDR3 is TGTGCCATCAGTTTAGGACTAGCGGGAGATGGCCAGTACTTC.